Each of the 10 T cell receptor beta chains below was sequenced from the same sample in a study of shared clonotypes between healthy human individuals. Clones were read by immunoSEQ multiplex PCR, and TCRdb kept only the in-frame ones, dropping some. The table shows approximately 1.5 million clones, with 95% to 99% occurring only once. The sample comprised naive CD4+ T cells sorted from blood. The subset: CD45RA+ positively selected. These receptors all come from a man aged 30 to 45 in good health.

The V and J genes are TRBV18 and TRBJ2-3, with a possible D match to TRBD2 (6 bases). This CDR3 has 15 residues. Looked up from germline, CDR1 is KGHSH and CDR2 is LQKENI. V lost 4 bases and J lost 2, with 13 bases in between. CDR3 amino acids: CASSLQGTYTDTQYF. The CDR3 DNA sequence: TGTGCCAGCTCACTCCAAGGGACTTACACAGATACGCAGTATTTT.

The J gene is TRBJ2-7, the V gene TRBV6-4; weak D call: TRBD1 (5 bases). V was trimmed by 4 bases and J by 7 bases, leaving 17 bases between them. Germline V gene data show CDR1 as MRHNA and CDR2 as SNTAGT. The CDR3 covers 14 residues. The chain's CDR3 is CASSVEIGAGEQYF. In nucleotides, the CDR3 is TGTGCCAGCAGTGTAGAAATTGGGGCCGGGGAGCAGTACTTC.

V usage is TRBV6-4 and J usage is TRBJ2-7; tentative D call: TRBD2 (7 bases). Germline loops: CDR1 MRHNA, CDR2 SNTAGT. Trimming cost V 10 bases and J 3 bases, with 19 bases left between them. The CDR3 contains 14 residues. The CDR3 DNA reads as TGTGCCACCAAGGGCGGGGGACAAGACTACGAGCAGTACTTC. This codes for CATKGGGQDYEQYF.

CDR3 region: CASRSPQGFNQPQHF. The CDR3 region has the DNA TGTGCCAGCAGGTCCCCGCAGGGCTTCAATCAGCCCCAGCATTTT. The chain has TRBV28 and TRBJ1-5; D is possibly TRBD1 (5 bases). The CDR3 length is 15 residues. Trimming pared 6 bases from V and 3 bases from J, leaving 15 bases between. Germline-derived CDR1 and CDR2 are MDHEN and SYDVKM.

Concerning this clone itself: The same CDR3 arises from other DNA sequences in this sample as well. The rearrangement uses TRBV4-3 and TRBJ2-6, with D possibly being TRBD1 or TRBD2 (5 bases each). Trimming pared 0 bases from V and 4 bases from J, leaving 7 bases between. This CDR3 is built from 15 residues. CDR1 is LGHNA, CDR2 YSLEER, per germline. The CDR3 reads CASSQEGTGANVLTF. The CDR3 nucleotides read TGCGCCAGCAGCCAAGAAGGGACGGGGGCCAACGTCCTGACTTTC.

The chain combines TRBV6-5 with TRBJ2-3, with 9 bases lining up with TRBD2. CDR3 size: 16 residues. Germline V gene sequence: CDR1 MNHEY, CDR2 SVGAGI. With 0 bases clipped from V and 2 bases from J, the junction kept 3 bases outside the gene matches. This CDR3 reads CASSYSAGGLTDTQYF. The CDR3 nucleotides are TGTGCCAGCAGTTACTCAGCGGGAGGCCTCACAGATACGCAGTATTTT.

This chain links TRBV5-1 with TRBJ2-7; D possibly corresponds to TRBD2 (5 bases). The CDR3 contains 15 residues. The germline gives CDR1 SGHRS, CDR2 YFSETQ. V gave up 0 bases and J gave up 3 bases, with 13 bases separating them. CDR3 nucleotides: TGCGCCAGCAGCTTGGGATCGACTAAGGTCTACGAGCAGTACTTC. Amino acids: CASSLGSTKVYEQYF.

This clone was observed once. The V gene is TRBV7-9, the J gene TRBJ1-5; no firm D call. Trimming cost V 2 bases and J 5 bases, with 4 bases left between them. In germline, CDR1 is SEHNR, CDR2 FQNEAQ (reference sequence). The CDR3 is made up of 12 amino acids. The CDR3 is CASSLFDQPQHF. The CDR3 nucleotides are TGTGCCAGCAGCTTATTTGATCAGCCCCAGCATTTT. The full variable domain, its missing parts supplied by reference TRBV7-9 and TRBJ1-5, is DTGVSQNPRHKITKRGQNVTFRCDPISEHNRLYWYRQTLGQGPEFLTYFQNEAQLEKSRLLSDRFSAERPKGSFSTLEIQRTEQGDSAMYLCASSLFDQPQHFGDGTRLSIL.

V usage is TRBV19 and J usage is TRBJ2-1; 7 bases match TRBD1. Germline V gene lookup returns CDR1 LNHDA and CDR2 SQIVND (reference sequence). The length of the CDR3 is 15 residues. Trimming cost V 3 bases and J 7 bases; bases outside gene matches: 9. CDR3 nucleotides: TGTGCCAGTAGTATTTTCTTGGGACAGATTAATGAGCAGTTCTTC. This gives the protein CASSIFLGQINEQFF.

V is TRBV28 and J is TRBJ2-7; 8 nucleotides line up with TRBD1. The CDR3 runs 14 residues. Losses at the gene ends were 7 bases for V and 7 bases for J; bases not matched to a gene: 12. CDR1 MDHEN and CDR2 SYDVKM come from the germline V gene. As DNA, the CDR3 is TGTGCCAGCACTTTGGACAGGGTCTTACGGGAGCAGTACTTC. Residues: CASTLDRVLREQYF.